The entry below describes one T cell receptor (beta chain). It is unclear where the CDR3 begins or ends on the DNA, so no DNA is shown, and the CDR3 is as TCRdb lists it. The data are from a study of Graves' ophthalmopathy and Graves' hyperthyroidism. With termini counted, the CDR3 has 19 amino acids. CDR1 and CDR2 from the germline V gene are SGHAT and FQDESV (reference sequence). Amplification targeted the TCR beta CDR3 regions, with RNA transcripts as the source material. HTBI primers primed a first-round RT-PCR, and a second-round multiplex PCR followed. TCRdb re-called the multiplex PCR reads with MiXCR, one entry per CDR3 protein. The profile covers around 1,200,000 distinct CDR3 sequences, with about two fifths appearing a single time and around 10% taken by the ten largest.

The chain couples TRBV11-1 to TRBJ1-1; the table's D gene call, TRBD1, was not cross checked with the DNA. The TCR originated in an adult man with Graves' hyperthyroidism. Sample: peripheral blood or thyroid tissue (not recorded which). The CDR3 here is CASSFYICSARRESTKAFF.